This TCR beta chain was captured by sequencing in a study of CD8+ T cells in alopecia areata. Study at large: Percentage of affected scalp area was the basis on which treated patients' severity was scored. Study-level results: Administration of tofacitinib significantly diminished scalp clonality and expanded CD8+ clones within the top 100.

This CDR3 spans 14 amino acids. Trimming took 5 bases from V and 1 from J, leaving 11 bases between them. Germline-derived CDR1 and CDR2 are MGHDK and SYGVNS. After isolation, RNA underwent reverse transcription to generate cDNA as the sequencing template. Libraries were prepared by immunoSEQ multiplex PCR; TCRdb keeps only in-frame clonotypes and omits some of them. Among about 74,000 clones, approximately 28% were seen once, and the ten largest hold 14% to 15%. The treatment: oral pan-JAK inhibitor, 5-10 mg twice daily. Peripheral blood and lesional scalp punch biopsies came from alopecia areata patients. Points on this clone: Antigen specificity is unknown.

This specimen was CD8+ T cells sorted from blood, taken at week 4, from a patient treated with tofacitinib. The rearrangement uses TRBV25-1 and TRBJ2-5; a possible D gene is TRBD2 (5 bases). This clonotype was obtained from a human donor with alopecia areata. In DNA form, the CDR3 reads TGTGCCAGCAGTCCCCTCGGAGGCCAAGAGACCCAGTACTTC. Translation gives CASSPLGGQETQYF.